What follows are 3 T cell receptor beta chains derived from one specimen sequenced in a study of OX40 agonist ivuxolimab in advanced cancers. The assay was immunoSEQ multiplex PCR, and TCRdb's table has in-frame clones only and misses some. The sample records tens of thousands of clones, over 65% being singletons. This sample comprised CD4+ or CD8+ T cells sorted from blood, obtained in a trial of the OX40 agonist ivuxolimab. These TCRs come from an adult with an advanced solid tumor such as melanoma, head and neck, liver or kidney cancer.

This sequence joins TRBV27 and TRBJ1-1, with D perhaps TRBD1 (5 bases). CDR1 is MNHEY, CDR2 SMNVEV, per germline (reference sequence). The CDR3 totals 15 residues. The germline V and J ends were trimmed by 5 bases and 3 bases, with 16 bases remaining between them. The CDR3 DNA reads as TGTGCCAGCAGTCCCCCGGGTGGGGCCGACACTGAAGCTTTCTTT. It is translated as CASSPPGGADTEAFF.

The chain couples TRBV6-1 to TRBJ2-1, with a possible D match to TRBD2 (5 bases). The CDR3 consists of 18 residues. In germline, CDR1 is MNHNS, CDR2 SASEGT. V lost 2 bases and J lost 6, with 23 bases in between. The CDR3 nucleotides read TGTGCCAGCAGTGAAATCTTTATTTCGGGTATCGCGGGCAATGAGCAGTTCTTC. It yields the protein CASSEIFISGIAGNEQFF.

This clone was seen repeatedly, ten times or more. In nucleotides, the CDR3 is TGCAGCGTTGAAACCGGGACAAACTACGAGCAGTACTTC. Translated, it gives CSVETGTNYEQYF. This rearrangement joins TRBV29-1 to TRBJ2-7; weak D call: TRBD1 (6 bases). There are 13 residues in the CDR3. V was clipped by 2 bases and J by 3 bases, with 11 bases between them. Germline loops: CDR1 SQVTM, CDR2 ANQGSEA.